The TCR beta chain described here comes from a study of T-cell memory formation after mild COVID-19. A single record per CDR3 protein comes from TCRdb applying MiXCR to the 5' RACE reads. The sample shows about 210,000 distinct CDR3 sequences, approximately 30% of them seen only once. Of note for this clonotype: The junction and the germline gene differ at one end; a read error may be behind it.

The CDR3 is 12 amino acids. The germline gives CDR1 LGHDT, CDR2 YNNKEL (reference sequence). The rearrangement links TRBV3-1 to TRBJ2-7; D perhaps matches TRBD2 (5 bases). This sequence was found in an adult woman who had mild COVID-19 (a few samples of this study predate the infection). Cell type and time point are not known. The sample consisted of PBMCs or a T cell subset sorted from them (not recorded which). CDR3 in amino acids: CASSQDSSSRSF. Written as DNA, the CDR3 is TGTGCCAGCAGCCAAGACTCGTCTAGCCGATCCTTC.